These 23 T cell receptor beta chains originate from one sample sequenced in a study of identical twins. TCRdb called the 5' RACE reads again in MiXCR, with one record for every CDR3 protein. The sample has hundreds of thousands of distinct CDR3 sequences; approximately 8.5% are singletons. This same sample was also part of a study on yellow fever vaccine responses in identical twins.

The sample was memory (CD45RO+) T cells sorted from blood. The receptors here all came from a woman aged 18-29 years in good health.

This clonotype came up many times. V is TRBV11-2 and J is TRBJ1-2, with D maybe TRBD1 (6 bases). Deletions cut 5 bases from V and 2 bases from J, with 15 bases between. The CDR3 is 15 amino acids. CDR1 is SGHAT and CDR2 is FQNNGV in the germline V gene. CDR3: CASSTGGGPNYGYTF. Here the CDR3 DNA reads TGTGCCAGCAGCACTGGGGGCGGACCCAACTATGGCTACACCTTC.

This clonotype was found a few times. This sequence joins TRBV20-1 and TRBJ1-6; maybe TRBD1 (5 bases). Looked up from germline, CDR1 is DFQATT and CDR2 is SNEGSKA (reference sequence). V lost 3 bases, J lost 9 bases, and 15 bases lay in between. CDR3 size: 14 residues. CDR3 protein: CSARGTLPSSPLHF. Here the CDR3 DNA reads TGCAGTGCTAGGGGGACGCTACCTAGTTCACCCCTCCACTTT.

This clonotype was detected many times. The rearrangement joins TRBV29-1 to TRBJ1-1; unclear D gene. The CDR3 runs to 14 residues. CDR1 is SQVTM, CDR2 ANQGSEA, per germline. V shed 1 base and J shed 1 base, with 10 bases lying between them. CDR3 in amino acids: CSVEGTRANTEAFF. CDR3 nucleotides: TGCAGCGTTGAAGGGACCAGAGCGAACACTGAAGCTTTCTTT.

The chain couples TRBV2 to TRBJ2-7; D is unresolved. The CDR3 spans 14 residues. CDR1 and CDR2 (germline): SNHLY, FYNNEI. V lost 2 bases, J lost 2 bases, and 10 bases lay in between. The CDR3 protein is CASSENNVPYEQYV. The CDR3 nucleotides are TGTGCCAGCAGTGAAAATAACGTGCCCTACGAGCAGTACGTC.

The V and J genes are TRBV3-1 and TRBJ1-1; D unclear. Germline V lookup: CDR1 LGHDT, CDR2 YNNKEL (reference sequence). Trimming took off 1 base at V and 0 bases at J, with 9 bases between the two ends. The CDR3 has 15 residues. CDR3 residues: CASSQGAVMNTEAFF. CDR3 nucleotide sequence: TGTGCCAGCAGCCAAGGTGCAGTAATGAACACTGAAGCTTTCTTT.

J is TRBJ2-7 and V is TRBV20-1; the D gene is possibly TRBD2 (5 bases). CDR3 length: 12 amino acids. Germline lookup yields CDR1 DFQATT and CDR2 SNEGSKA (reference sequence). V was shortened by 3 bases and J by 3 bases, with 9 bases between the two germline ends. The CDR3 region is CSARGEVYEQYV. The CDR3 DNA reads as TGCAGTGCTAGGGGAGAAGTCTACGAGCAGTACGTC.

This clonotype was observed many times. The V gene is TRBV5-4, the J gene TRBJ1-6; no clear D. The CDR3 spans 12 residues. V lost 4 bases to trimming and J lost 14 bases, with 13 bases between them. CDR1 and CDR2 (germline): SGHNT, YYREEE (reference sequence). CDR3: CASSIGPEALHF. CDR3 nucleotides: TGTGCCAGCAGCATCGGCCCCGAGGCCCTCCACTTT.

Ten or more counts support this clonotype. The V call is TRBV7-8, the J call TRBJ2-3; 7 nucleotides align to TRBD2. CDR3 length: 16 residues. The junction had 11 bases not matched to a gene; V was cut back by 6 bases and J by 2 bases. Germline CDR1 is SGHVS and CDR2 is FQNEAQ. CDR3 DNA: TGTGCCAGCAGTCCACTAGCGCAACCACCCACAGATACGCAGTATTTT. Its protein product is CASSPLAQPPTDTQYF.

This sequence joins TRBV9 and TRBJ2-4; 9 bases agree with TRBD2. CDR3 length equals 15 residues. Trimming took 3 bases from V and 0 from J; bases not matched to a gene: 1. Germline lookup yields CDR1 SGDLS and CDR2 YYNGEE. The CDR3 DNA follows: TGTGCCAGCAGCGAACTAGCGGGAGCCAAAAACATTCAGTACTTC. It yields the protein CASSELAGAKNIQYF.

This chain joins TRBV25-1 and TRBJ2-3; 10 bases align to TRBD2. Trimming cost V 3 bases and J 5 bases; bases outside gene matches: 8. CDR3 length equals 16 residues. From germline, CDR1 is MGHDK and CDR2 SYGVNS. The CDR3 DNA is TGTGCCAGCAGTGATAGGGTAGCGGGAGGCAGAGATACGCAGTATTTT. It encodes CASSDRVAGGRDTQYF.

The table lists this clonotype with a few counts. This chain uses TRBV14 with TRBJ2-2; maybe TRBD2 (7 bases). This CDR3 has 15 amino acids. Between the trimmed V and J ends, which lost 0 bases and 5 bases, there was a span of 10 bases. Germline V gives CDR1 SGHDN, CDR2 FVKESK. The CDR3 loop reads CASSQDRGGTGELFF. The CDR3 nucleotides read TGTGCCAGCAGCCAAGACAGGGGAGGGACCGGGGAGCTGTTTTTT.

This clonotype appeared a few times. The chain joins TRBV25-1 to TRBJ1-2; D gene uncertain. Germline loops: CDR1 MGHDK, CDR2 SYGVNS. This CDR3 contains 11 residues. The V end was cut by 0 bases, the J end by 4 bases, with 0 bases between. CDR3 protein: CASSEYYGYTF. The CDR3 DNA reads TGTGCCAGCAGTGAATACTATGGCTACACCTTC.

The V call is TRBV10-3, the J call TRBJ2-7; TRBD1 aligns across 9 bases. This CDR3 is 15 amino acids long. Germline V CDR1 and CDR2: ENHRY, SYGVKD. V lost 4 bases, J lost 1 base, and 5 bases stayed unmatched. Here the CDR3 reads CAISAGQGISYEQYV. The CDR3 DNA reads TGTGCCATCAGTGCCGGACAGGGGATATCCTACGAGCAGTACGTC.

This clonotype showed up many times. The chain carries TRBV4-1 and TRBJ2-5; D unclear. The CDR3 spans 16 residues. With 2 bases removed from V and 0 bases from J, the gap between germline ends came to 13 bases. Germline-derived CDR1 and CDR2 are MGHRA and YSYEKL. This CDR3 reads CASSQRDRGYQETQYF. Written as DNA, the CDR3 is TGCGCCAGCAGCCAAAGGGATCGCGGTTACCAAGAGACCCAGTACTTC.

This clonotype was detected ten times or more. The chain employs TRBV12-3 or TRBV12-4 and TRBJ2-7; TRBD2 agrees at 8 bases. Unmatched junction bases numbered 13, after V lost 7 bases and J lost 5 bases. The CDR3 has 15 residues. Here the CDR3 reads CASTLIGLASDEQYF. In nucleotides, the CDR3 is TGTGCCAGCACCCTTATAGGACTAGCCTCGGACGAGCAGTACTTC.

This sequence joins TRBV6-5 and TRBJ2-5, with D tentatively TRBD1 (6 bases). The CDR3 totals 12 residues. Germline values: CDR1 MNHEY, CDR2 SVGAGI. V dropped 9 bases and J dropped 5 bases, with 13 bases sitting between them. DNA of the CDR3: TGTGCCAGTTGGACAGTCGGCGAGACCCAGTACTTC. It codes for CASWTVGETQYF.

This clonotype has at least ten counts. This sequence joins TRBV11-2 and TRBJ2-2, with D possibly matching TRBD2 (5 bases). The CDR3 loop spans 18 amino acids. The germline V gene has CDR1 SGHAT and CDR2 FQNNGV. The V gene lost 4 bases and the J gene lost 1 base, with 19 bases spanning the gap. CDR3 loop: CASSSTPKGVLNTGELFF. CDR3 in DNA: TGTGCCAGCAGCTCCACCCCGAAGGGAGTACTGAACACCGGGGAGCTGTTTTTT. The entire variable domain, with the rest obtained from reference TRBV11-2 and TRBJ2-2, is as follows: EAGVAQSPRYKIIEKRQSVAFWCNPISGHATLYWYQQILGQGPKLLIQFQNNGVVDDSQLPKDRFSAERLKGVDSTLKIQPAKLEDSAVYLCASSSTPKGVLNTGELFFGEGSRLTVL.

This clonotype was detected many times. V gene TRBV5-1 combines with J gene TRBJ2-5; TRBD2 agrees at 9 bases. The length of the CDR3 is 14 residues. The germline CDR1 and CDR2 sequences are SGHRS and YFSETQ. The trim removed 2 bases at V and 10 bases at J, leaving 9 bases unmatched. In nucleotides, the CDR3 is TGCGCCAGCAGCTTCCTCGAGGGAGCGGGGGGCCAGTACTTC. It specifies CASSFLEGAGGQYF. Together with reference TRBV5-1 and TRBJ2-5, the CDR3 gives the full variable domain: KAGVTQTPRYLIKTRGQQVTLSCSPISGHRSVSWYQQTPGQGLQFLFEYFSETQRNKGNFPGRFSGRQFSNSRSEMNVSTLELGDSALYLCASSFLEGAGGQYFGPGTRLLVL.

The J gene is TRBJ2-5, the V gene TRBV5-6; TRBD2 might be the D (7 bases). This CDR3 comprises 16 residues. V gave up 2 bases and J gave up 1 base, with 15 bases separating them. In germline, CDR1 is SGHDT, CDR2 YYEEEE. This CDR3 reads CASSFRGASGQETQYF. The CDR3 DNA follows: TGTGCCAGCAGCTTCCGGGGGGCTAGCGGCCAAGAGACCCAGTACTTC.

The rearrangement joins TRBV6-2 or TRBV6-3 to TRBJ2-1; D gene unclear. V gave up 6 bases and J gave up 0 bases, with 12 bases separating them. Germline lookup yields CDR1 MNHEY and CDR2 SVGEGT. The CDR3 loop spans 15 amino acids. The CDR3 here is CASSYTKSSYNEQFF. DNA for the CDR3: TGTGCCAGCAGCTATACTAAGAGCTCCTACAATGAGCAGTTCTTC.

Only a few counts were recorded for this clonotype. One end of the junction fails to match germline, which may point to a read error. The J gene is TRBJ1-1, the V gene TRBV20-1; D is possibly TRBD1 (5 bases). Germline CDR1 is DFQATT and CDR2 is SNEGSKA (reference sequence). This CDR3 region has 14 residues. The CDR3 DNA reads TGCAGTGCTCGAGAGACGGCGGGGCTGACTGAAGCTTTCTTT. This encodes CSARETAGLTEAFF.

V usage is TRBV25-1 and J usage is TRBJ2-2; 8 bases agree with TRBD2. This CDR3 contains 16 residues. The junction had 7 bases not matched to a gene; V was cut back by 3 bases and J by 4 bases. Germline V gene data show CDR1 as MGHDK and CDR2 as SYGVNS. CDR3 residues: CASSDPGGIFTGELFF. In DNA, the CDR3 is TGTGCCAGCAGTGACCCGGGGGGGATTTTCACCGGGGAGCTGTTTTTT.

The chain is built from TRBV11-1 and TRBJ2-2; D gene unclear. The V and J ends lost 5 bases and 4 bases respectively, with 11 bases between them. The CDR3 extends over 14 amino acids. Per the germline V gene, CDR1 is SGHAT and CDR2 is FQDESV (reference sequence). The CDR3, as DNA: TGTGCCAGCAGCGCACAGTTTCTCACCGGGGAGCTGTTTTTT. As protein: CASSAQFLTGELFF. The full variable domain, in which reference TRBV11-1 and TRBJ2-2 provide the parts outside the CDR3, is EAEVAQSPRYKITEKSQAVAFWCDPISGHATLYWYRQILGQGPELLVQFQDESVVDDSQLPKDRFSAERLKGVDSTLKIQPAELGDSAMYLCASSAQFLTGELFFGEGSRLTVL.